This TCR beta chain is from a study of blood T cell repertoires in COVID-19. Across the study: T cells, B-cell-depleted T cells, or PBMCs supplied cDNA or gDNA.

Authors' methods: The assay estimated nucleated cells by amplifying reference gene primers. The method was immunoSEQ multiplex PCR; TCRdb's version includes in-frame clones alone and lacks a portion of them. V and J calls and clone size are given by that table; D and trimming were obtained from the DNA. The sample contains roughly 250,000 clones, roughly 86% of which appear only once. The V gene lost 2 bases and the J gene lost 8 bases, with 13 bases spanning the gap. In germline, CDR1 is SGHRS, CDR2 YFSETQ. This CDR3 contains 14 residues. In terms of age and location, participants ranged from roughly 18 to 90 years and lived in about 25 US areas.

This clonotype originated in a woman in her 40s with acute COVID-19. Sample: PBMCs or T cells enriched from blood (not recorded which). The chain carries TRBV5-1 and TRBJ1-4; tentatively, D is TRBD1 (6 bases). The CDR3 spells CASSLSGVGEKLFF. CDR3 nucleotide sequence: TGCGCCAGCAGCTTATCAGGGGTAGGCGAAAAACTGTTTTTT.